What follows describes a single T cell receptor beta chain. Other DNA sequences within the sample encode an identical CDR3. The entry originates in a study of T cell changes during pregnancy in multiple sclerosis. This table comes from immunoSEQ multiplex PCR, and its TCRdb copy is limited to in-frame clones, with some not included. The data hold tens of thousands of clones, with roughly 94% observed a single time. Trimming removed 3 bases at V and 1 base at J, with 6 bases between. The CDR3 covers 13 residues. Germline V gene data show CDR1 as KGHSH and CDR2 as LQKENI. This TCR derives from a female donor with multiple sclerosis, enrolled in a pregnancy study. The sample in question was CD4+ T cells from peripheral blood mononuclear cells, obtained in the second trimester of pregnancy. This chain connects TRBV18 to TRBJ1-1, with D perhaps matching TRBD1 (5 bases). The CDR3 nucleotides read TGTGCCAGCTCACCCGGGGGGAACACTGAAGCTTTCTTT. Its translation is CASSPGGNTEAFF.